Sequencing of this TCR beta chain was carried out in a study of spatial heterogeneity in lung cancer. Time point defined: sample taken at primary tumor resection. Extraction of whole RNA from tumor, nontumor lung or frozen PBMC preceded unsorted sequencing. Findings and caveats of the study: TCRs found ubiquitously expanded in tumor appeared in blood more at resection than at follow-up.

There are many counts of this clonotype. As yet, its antigen is unknown. The presence of a unique molecular identifier marked each TCR cDNA molecule. TCRdb re-analysed the 5' RACE reads in MiXCR, keeping a single row per CDR3 protein. This sample has about 48,000 distinct CDR3 sequences, with over 4.5% found just once. This CDR3 is built from 14 residues. The ends were cut back, 11 bases at V and 1 base at J, with 18 bases in the middle. The germline gives CDR1 ENHRY, CDR2 SYGVKD. Sequencing used PBMCs, obtained at surgery. The chain joins TRBV10-3 to TRBJ2-7; no clear D. This TCR was recovered from a male donor with early-stage non-small cell lung cancer. The CDR3 bases are TGTGCCTCCCGAGGCGCAGCTACATCCTACGAGCAGTACTTC. As protein: CASRGAATSYEQYF.